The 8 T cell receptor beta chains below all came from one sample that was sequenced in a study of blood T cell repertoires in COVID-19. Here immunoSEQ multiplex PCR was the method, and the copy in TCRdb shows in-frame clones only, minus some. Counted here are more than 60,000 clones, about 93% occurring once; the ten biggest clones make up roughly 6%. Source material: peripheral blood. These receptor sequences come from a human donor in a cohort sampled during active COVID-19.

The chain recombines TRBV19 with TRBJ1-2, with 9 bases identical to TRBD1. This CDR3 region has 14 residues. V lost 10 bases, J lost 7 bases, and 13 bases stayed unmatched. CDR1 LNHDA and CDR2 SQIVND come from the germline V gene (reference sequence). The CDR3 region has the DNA TGTGCCACCACCACAGGGGGCGTCTTTCTTGGCTACACCTTC. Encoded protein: CATTTGGVFLGYTF.

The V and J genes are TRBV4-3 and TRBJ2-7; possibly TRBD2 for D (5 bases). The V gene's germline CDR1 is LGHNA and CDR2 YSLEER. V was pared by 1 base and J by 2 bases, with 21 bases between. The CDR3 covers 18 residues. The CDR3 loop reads CASSQGMVGSTSAYEQYF. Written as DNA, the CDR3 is TGCGCCAGCAGCCAAGGGATGGTTGGGAGCACGTCCGCCTACGAGCAGTACTTC.

The CDR3 loop is CASSYRVPNQPQHF. The CDR3 nucleotides are TGTGCCAGCAGTTACCGGGTCCCTAATCAGCCCCAGCATTTT. The V gene is TRBV6-2 or TRBV6-3, the J gene TRBJ1-5; the D is unclear. The CDR3 covers 14 residues. CDR1 is MNHEY and CDR2 is SVGEGT in the germline V gene. Trimming left V 2 bases short and J 4 bases short, with 9 bases between.

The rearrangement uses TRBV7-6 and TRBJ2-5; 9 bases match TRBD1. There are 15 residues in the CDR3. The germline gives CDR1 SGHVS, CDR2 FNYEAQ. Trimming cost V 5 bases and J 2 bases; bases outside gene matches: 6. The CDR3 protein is CASSRRTGAQETQYF. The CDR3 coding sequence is TGTGCCAGCAGCCGACGGACAGGGGCACAAGAGACCCAGTACTTC.

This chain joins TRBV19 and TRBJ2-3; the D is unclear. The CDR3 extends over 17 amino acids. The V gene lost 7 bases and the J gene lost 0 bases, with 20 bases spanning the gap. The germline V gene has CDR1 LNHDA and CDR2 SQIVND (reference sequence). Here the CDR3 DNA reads TGTGCCAGTACCCCCCTTCCCGGCTCAGGAAGCACAGATACGCAGTATTTT. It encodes CASTPLPGSGSTDTQYF.

The CDR3 region has the DNA TGTGCCAGCAGTTTCTCCGGGACAGGGGAGGCGGGCTACACCTTC. Its protein is CASSFSGTGEAGYTF. The chain has TRBV27 and TRBJ1-2; 10 bases are a match to TRBD1. With 3 bases clipped from V and 8 bases from J, the junction kept 9 bases outside the gene matches. Germline CDR1 and CDR2: MNHEY and SMNVEV (reference sequence). This CDR3 has 15 amino acids.

CDR3 DNA: TGTGCCAGCAGCCCCACCCCGGGTGCGAACACTGAAGCTTTCTTT. It translates to CASSPTPGANTEAFF. V and J are TRBV11-2 and TRBJ1-1, with D unclear. Trimming stripped 5 bases from V and 1 base from J, with 14 bases between. Germline V gene sequence: CDR1 SGHAT, CDR2 FQNNGV. The CDR3 has 15 residues.

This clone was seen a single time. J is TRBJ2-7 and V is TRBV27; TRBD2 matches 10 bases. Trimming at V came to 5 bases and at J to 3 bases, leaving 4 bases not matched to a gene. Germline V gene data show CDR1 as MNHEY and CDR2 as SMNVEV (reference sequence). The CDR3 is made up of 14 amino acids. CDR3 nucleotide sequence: TGTGCCAGCAGTCCGGGGACTAGCGTCTACGAGCAGTACTTC. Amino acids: CASSPGTSVYEQYF.